The 26 T cell receptor beta chains given below trace back to one sample, sequenced in a study of STAT5B mutations in CD4+ large granular lymphocyte leukemia. TCRdb's table, derived via immunoSEQ multiplex PCR, lists solely in-frame clones and lacks some. The sample has about 45,000 clones; around 86% are singletons. The sample comprised CD4+ T cells from blood buffy coats. The origin of the receptors is a human donor in good health.

The CDR3 reads CASSGTSGARPSYNEQFF. The CDR3 nucleotides are TGTGCCAGCAGTGGGACTAGCGGGGCCCGTCCTTCCTACAATGAGCAGTTCTTC. The chain couples TRBV25-1 to TRBJ2-1, with 12 bases lining up with TRBD2. This CDR3 spans 18 amino acids. Germline-derived CDR1 and CDR2 are MGHDK and SYGVNS. The V gene end was trimmed by 4 bases and the J gene end by 1 base; junction bases not matched to a gene: 8.

This clone was picked up a small number of times. This rearrangement joins TRBV14 to TRBJ1-1; D ambiguous. The V end was cut by 2 bases, the J end by 3 bases, with 13 bases between. This CDR3 has 15 residues. Germline-derived CDR1 and CDR2 are SGHDN and FVKESK. DNA of the CDR3: TGTGCCAGCAGCCAAAATATAAACAGTTACACTGAAGCTTTCTTT. Its protein product is CASSQNINSYTEAFF.

The chain carries TRBV19 and TRBJ2-7; 9 nucleotides align to TRBD2. Germline lookup yields CDR1 LNHDA and CDR2 SQIVND (reference sequence). This CDR3 comprises 13 residues. J gave up 5 bases and V 7 bases, and 6 bases lay outside the gene matches. Here the CDR3 reads CASNLAGSHEQYF. The CDR3 DNA sequence: TGTGCCAGTAATCTAGCGGGAAGCCACGAGCAGTACTTC.

The chain combines TRBV2 with TRBJ1-1; D is ambiguous. The CDR3 has 15 residues. V lost 1 base and J 0 bases, leaving 9 bases between the germline ends. Germline values: CDR1 SNHLY, CDR2 FYNNEI. The DNA for the CDR3 is TGTGCCAGCAGTGAAGGTGGCGCTATGAACACTGAAGCTTTCTTT. Its translation is CASSEGGAMNTEAFF.

The chain joins TRBV6-1 to TRBJ2-7, with 10 bases that match TRBD1. Trimming removed 0 bases from V and 5 bases from J; junction bases left unmatched: 4. CDR1 and CDR2 from the germline V gene are MNHNS and SASEGT. This CDR3 region has 15 residues. The CDR3 loop is CASSEAGTGANEQYF. The CDR3 bases are TGTGCCAGCAGTGAAGCCGGGACAGGGGCCAACGAGCAGTACTTC.

The genes are TRBV5-6 and TRBJ2-1; possible D gene TRBD2, 6 bases. Germline-derived CDR1 and CDR2 are SGHDT and YYEEEE. The CDR3 is 14 residues long. The V gene lost 4 bases and the J gene lost 2 bases, with 10 bases spanning the gap. Written as DNA, the CDR3 is TGTGCCAGCAGCCTACGCGGGGCCTACAATGAGCAGTTCTTC. This sequence encodes CASSLRGAYNEQFF. The full variable domain, completed using reference TRBV5-6 and TRBJ2-1, is DAGVTQSPTHLIKTRGQQVTLRCSPKSGHDTVSWYQQALGQGPQFIFQYYEEEERQRGNFPDRFSGHQFPNYSSELNVNALLLGDSALYLCASSLRGAYNEQFFGPGTRLTVL.

V gene TRBV7-3 combines with J gene TRBJ1-1; 9 nucleotides match TRBD1. CDR3 length equals 15 residues. J was trimmed by 4 bases and V by 5 bases; bases with no gene match: 8. The germline gives CDR1 SGHTA, CDR2 FQGTGA. The CDR3 here is CASSQTLTGGTEAFF. The CDR3 nucleotides are TGTGCCAGCAGCCAGACGTTGACAGGGGGCACTGAAGCTTTCTTT.

J is TRBJ1-5 and V is TRBV2, with D unresolved. Between the trimmed V and J ends, which lost 4 bases and 5 bases, there was a span of 15 bases. CDR1 SNHLY and CDR2 FYNNEI come from the germline V gene. This CDR3 spans 15 amino acids. In nucleotides, the CDR3 is TGTGCCAGCAGTGGAGGGAGTCGGCTTTATCAGCCCCAGCATTTT. Its translation is CASSGGSRLYQPQHF.

The chain couples TRBV5-1 to TRBJ2-1; tentatively, D is TRBD1 or TRBD2 (5 bases each). Between the trimmed V and J ends, which lost 0 bases and 10 bases, there was a span of 17 bases. Germline values: CDR1 SGHRS, CDR2 YFSETQ. This CDR3 has 15 residues. CDR3 amino acids: CASSLAPGQLREQFF. As DNA, the CDR3 is TGCGCCAGCAGCTTGGCCCCGGGGCAGCTCCGGGAGCAGTTCTTC.

The chain carries TRBV7-2 and TRBJ2-1; TRBD2 matches at 14 bases. V shed 6 bases, J shed 10 bases, and the junction held 8 bases outside the gene matches. The CDR3 has 15 residues. In germline, CDR1 is SGHTA, CDR2 FQGNSA. CDR3 in amino acids: CASSSGLAGVGEQFF. CDR3 nucleotide sequence: TGTGCCAGCAGTTCGGGACTAGCGGGAGTTGGGGAGCAGTTCTTC.

This sequence joins TRBV27 and TRBJ1-4, with 8 positions matching TRBD1. The germline gives CDR1 MNHEY, CDR2 SMNVEV (reference sequence). This CDR3 spans 14 amino acids. V shed 8 bases, J shed 7 bases, and the junction held 9 bases outside the gene matches. As DNA, the CDR3 is TGTGCCAGCGGACCTGACAGGGGTGCTGAAAAACTGTTTTTT. As protein: CASGPDRGAEKLFF.

This sequence joins TRBV11-1 and TRBJ2-5, with 7 bases matching TRBD1. CDR1 SGHAT and CDR2 FQDESV come from the germline V gene (reference sequence). The CDR3 loop spans 15 amino acids. Unmatched junction bases numbered 6, after V lost 4 bases and J lost 1 base. The CDR3 bases are TGTGCCAGCAGCTGGGGACAGATCAGCCAAGAGACCCAGTACTTC. Translating gives CASSWGQISQETQYF.

The rearrangement uses TRBV5-6 and TRBJ1-4; no clear D. The CDR3 spans 16 residues. Between the trimmed V and J ends, which lost 0 bases and 0 bases, there was a span of 9 bases. CDR1 and CDR2 from the germline V gene are SGHDT and YYEEEE. CDR3 nucleotide sequence: TGTGCCAGCAGCTTGGAGTCCGCTGCAACTAATGAAAAACTGTTTTTT. Its protein is CASSLESAATNEKLFF.

This sequence joins TRBV5-1 and TRBJ2-2; tentatively, D is TRBD2 (5 bases). This CDR3 region has 15 residues. V was cut by 2 bases and J by 1 base, with 9 bases left in between. Germline V gene lookup returns CDR1 SGHRS and CDR2 YFSETQ. In DNA form, the CDR3 reads TGCGCCAGCAGCTTCGGAGCGGAGAACACCGGGGAGCTGTTTTTT. Its protein is CASSFGAENTGELFF.

This chain uses TRBV6-7 with TRBJ1-4; D not resolved. TRBV6-7 is identified as an open reading frame with a role that is uncertain. V lost 11 bases, J lost 4 bases, and 20 bases lay in between. This CDR3 comprises 15 residues. This CDR3 reads CAREVEERVNEKLFF. In DNA, the CDR3 is TGTGCCCGCGAGGTCGAGGAAAGGGTTAATGAAAAACTGTTTTTT.

The chain couples TRBV4-1 to TRBJ2-1; 9 positions match TRBD2. The CDR3 extends over 21 amino acids. The trim removed 1 base at V and 0 bases at J, leaving 16 bases unmatched. Germline loops: CDR1 MGHRA, CDR2 YSYEKL. The CDR3 reads CASSQGAGTSRRKTSYNEQFF. CDR3 in DNA: TGCGCCAGCAGCCAAGGGGCGGGGACTAGCCGAAGAAAGACCTCCTACAATGAGCAGTTCTTC.

This clone was picked up one time. The chain recombines TRBV2 with TRBJ2-5; perhaps D is TRBD1 or TRBD2 (6 bases each). CDR3 length equals 15 residues. With 2 bases removed from V and 6 bases from J, the gap between germline ends came to 16 bases. CDR1 is SNHLY, CDR2 FYNNEI, per germline. Here the CDR3 DNA reads TGTGCCAGCAGTGAATTACAGGGAGGCTTGCAGACCCAGTACTTC. Encoded protein: CASSELQGGLQTQYF.

This clone was seen a handful of times. The V gene is TRBV15, the J gene TRBJ1-1; 9 bases fit TRBD1. The ends lost 3 bases at V and 3 bases at J; junction bases unmatched: 5. Germline-derived CDR1 and CDR2 are LNHNV and YYDKDF (reference sequence). CDR3 length: 15 residues. CDR3 sequence: CATSRVQGADTEAFF. The CDR3 DNA follows: TGTGCCACCAGCAGGGTACAGGGGGCGGACACTGAAGCTTTCTTT. The full variable domain, rest sourced from reference TRBV15 and TRBJ1-1, is DAMVIQNPRYQVTQFGKPVTLSCSQTLNHNVMYWYQQKSSQAPKLLFHYYDKDFNNEADTPDNFQSRRPNTSFCFLDIRSPGLGDTAMYLCATSRVQGADTEAFFGQGTRLTVV.

This chain links TRBV19 with TRBJ2-1; 10 nucleotides match TRBD2. Germline loops: CDR1 LNHDA, CDR2 SQIVND (reference sequence). V lost 2 bases to trimming and J lost 2 bases; unmatched junction nucleotides: 6. The CDR3 has 17 amino acids. CDR3 coding DNA: TGTGCCAGTAGTATACTTGGCGGACTAGCGGCCTACAATGAGCAGTTCTTC. This gives the protein CASSILGGLAAYNEQFF. Complete variable domain (other parts from reference TRBV19 and TRBJ2-1): DGGITQSPKYLFRKEGQNVTLSCEQNLNHDAMYWYRQDPGQGLRLIYYSQIVNDFQKGDIAEGYSVSREKKESFPLTVTSAQKNPTAFYLCASSILGGLAAYNEQFFGPGTRLTVL.

V gene TRBV7-3 combines with J gene TRBJ2-5; D is possibly TRBD1 (5 bases). Germline assignment: CDR1 SGHTA and CDR2 FQGTGA. The length of the CDR3 is 15 residues. With 5 bases removed from V and 5 bases from J, the gap between germline ends came to 18 bases. The chain's CDR3 is CASSLFGVKGETQYF. CDR3 sequence (DNA): TGTGCCAGCAGCCTTTTTGGAGTAAAGGGGGAGACCCAGTACTTC.

The rearrangement joins TRBV11-3 to TRBJ2-3; the match to TRBD2 covers 9 bases. CDR3 length: 18 residues. V was pared by 1 base and J by 0 bases, with 8 bases of the junction left unmatched. Germline CDR1 reads SGHNT; CDR2 reads YENEEA. CDR3 nucleotide sequence: TGTGCCAGCAGCTTAGGCAAGACTAGCGGACTCAGCACAGATACGCAGTATTTT. Translating gives CASSLGKTSGLSTDTQYF.

V and J are TRBV6-5 and TRBJ2-2; TRBD2 matches 9 bases. Trimming took 0 bases from V and 10 from J; bases not matched to a gene: 9. Germline V CDR1 and CDR2: MNHEY, SVGAGI. The CDR3 sequence is 16 residues long. In nucleotides, the CDR3 is TGTGCCAGCAGTTACTCGGGTAGCGGGGGTGGTTCGGAGCTGTTTTTT. Its protein is CASSYSGSGGGSELFF.

CDR3 residues: CASSPYRATSHEQYF. The CDR3 DNA follows: TGTGCCAGCAGTCCGTACAGAGCTACATCCCACGAGCAGTACTTC. V and J are TRBV27 and TRBJ2-7; no clear D gene. The V and J ends lost 5 bases and 5 bases respectively, with 19 bases between them. Germline CDR1 reads MNHEY; CDR2 reads SMNVEV (reference sequence). This CDR3 comprises 15 residues.

V and J are TRBV11-2 and TRBJ2-3, with 8 positions matching TRBD1. The CDR3 totals 18 residues. The J segment lost 4 bases and the V segment lost 1 base, leaving 13 bases of the junction unmatched. Looked up from germline, CDR1 is SGHAT and CDR2 is FQNNGV. Here the CDR3 DNA reads TGTGCCAGCAGCTTAGGGGGGTGGGGGACAGGAGGCGCAGATACGCAGTATTTT. Protein: CASSLGGWGTGGADTQYF. Looking up the rest from reference TRBV11-2 and TRBJ2-3 gives the full variable domain: EAGVAQSPRYKIIEKRQSVAFWCNPISGHATLYWYQQILGQGPKLLIQFQNNGVVDDSQLPKDRFSAERLKGVDSTLKIQPAKLEDSAVYLCASSLGGWGTGGADTQYFGPGTRLTVL.

This clone was found once. V gene TRBV2 combines with J gene TRBJ1-3; maybe TRBD1 (5 bases). The germline CDR1 and CDR2 sequences are SNHLY and FYNNEI. V lost 9 bases and J lost 0, with 12 bases in between. There are 14 residues in the CDR3. CDR3 DNA: TGTGCCAGTGTACAGGAGAGCTCTGGAAACACCATATATTTT. Residues: CASVQESSGNTIYF. Supplemented by reference TRBV2 and TRBJ1-3, the full variable domain reads EPEVTQTPSHQVTQMGQEVILRCVPISNHLYFYWYRQILGQKVEFLVSFYNNEISEKSEIFDDQFSVERPDGSNFTLKIRSTKLEDSAMYFCASVQESSGNTIYFGEGSWLTVV.

The chain recombines TRBV6-5 with TRBJ2-7, with 7 bases aligning to TRBD1. CDR1 and CDR2 from the germline V gene are MNHEY and SVGAGI. The trim removed 4 bases at V and 1 base at J, leaving 4 bases unmatched. The CDR3 has 14 residues. This chain's CDR3 is CASSLRQGSYEQYF. The CDR3 nucleotides are TGTGCCAGCAGTTTACGACAGGGTTCCTACGAGCAGTACTTC.